The clone carrying this TCR beta chain has only a few counts. These data come from a study of blood T cells in healthy people across ages. Next came a second PCR, run for about 6 to 12 cycles, which used a sample-barcoded 5' primer along with a J-beta primer mix. TCRdb used MiXCR to reprocess the 5' RACE reads, holding one entry per CDR3 protein. The data contain roughly 1.6 million distinct CDR3 sequences, roughly 32% of them singletons. The origin of this receptor is a woman aged 25 to 45 in good health. The specimen was blood.

The chain's CDR3 is CASTRPGTGRDTEAFF. As DNA, the CDR3 is TGTGCCAGCACCCGTCCCGGGACAGGGAGAGACACTGAAGCTTTCTTT. The chain carries TRBV2 and TRBJ1-1; 9 positions match TRBD1. CDR3 length: 16 residues. The V and J ends lost 7 bases and 3 bases, in that order; junction bases with no gene match: 12. Germline CDR1 is SNHLY and CDR2 is FYNNEI. Based on the CDR3 plus reference TRBV2 and TRBJ1-1, the full variable domain is EPEVTQTPSHQVTQMGQEVILRCVPISNHLYFYWYRQILGQKVEFLVSFYNNEISEKSEIFDDQFSVERPDGSNFTLKIRSTKLEDSAMYFCASTRPGTGRDTEAFFGQGTRLTVV.